The rows below give T cell receptor beta chains drawn from one sample of a study of T-cell reconstitution after alpha-beta-depleted transplantation in children. TCRdb re-analysed the PCR reads in MiXCR, keeping a single row per CDR3 protein. The sample holds about 500,000 distinct CDR3 sequences, about 30% seen once. The input for sequencing was PBMCs from the stem cell graft donor, taken from the stem cell graft. The receptors were sampled from a human donor who donated a stem cell graft to a child with aplastic anemia. Both conserved end residues are part of each CDR3. D genes are given only for firm matches. Size is stated for part of the rows, as once, few or many counts, or as a class when the clone is expanded.

TRBJ1-1,TRBV20-1,-,-,TGCAGTGCTAGAGGCCAAGAACGGACTTTCGGCGGCACTGAAGCTTTCTTT,CSARGQERTFGGTEAFF
TRBJ1-1,TRBV27,-,-,TGTGCCAGCAGTTCCCCCCGTGGTCCAGCAGGTCTAAACACTGAAGCTTTCTTT,CASSSPRGPAGLNTEAFF
TRBJ2-3,TRBV7-2,TRBD2,-,TGTGCCAGCAGCCAGGGCCTTAGCGGGAGCACAGATACGCAGTATTTT,CASSQGLSGSTDTQYF
TRBJ2-1,TRBV29-1,-,-,TGCAGCGTTTTGGGGGAGCGAATTACGAGTGAGCAGTTCTTC,CSVLGERITSEQFF
TRBJ2-1,TRBV9,-,-,TGTGCCAGCAGCGTAGGATCGGGGGAGCAGTTCTTC,CASSVGSGEQFF
TRBJ1-1,TRBV12-3/TRBV12-4,TRBD1,few,TGTGCCAGCACCCTGGACAGGTCGGGCACTGAAGCTTTCTTT,CASTLDRSGTEAFF
TRBJ2-2,TRBV29-1,TRBD1,-,TGCAGCGTTGAAGATCCAGCCACAGGGGTGACGAACACCGGGGAGCTGTTTTTT,CSVEDPATGVTNTGELFF
TRBJ2-1,TRBV27,-,-,TGTGCCAGCAGTAGGAATGGCGGGATGGCCGGTAATGAGCAGTTCTTC,CASSRNGGMAGNEQFF
TRBJ2-3,TRBV6-5,-,-,TGTGCCAGCGCCATGGGCCGTACGCAGTATTTT,CASAMGRTQYF
TRBJ2-7,TRBV6-5,-,-,TGTGCCAGCAGTTACTCGTCTATCAGGGCTGACGAGCAGTACTTC,CASSYSSIRADEQYF
TRBJ1-2,TRBV12-3/TRBV12-4,-,few,TGTGCCAGCAGTTTAGGGGGTAGGGCGGGCTACACCTTC,CASSLGGRAGYTF
TRBJ1-2,TRBV7-7,-,-,TGTGCCAGCAGCTTGTTCTTCGTAGGGGACTATGGCTACACCTTC,CASSLFFVGDYGYTF
TRBJ1-6,TRBV6-2/TRBV6-3,TRBD1,-,TGTGCCAGCCGAGGGTCAGGGGGACTGGCCCTCCACTTT,CASRGSGGLALHF
TRBJ2-1,TRBV29-1,TRBD2,-,TGCAGCGGGAGCCTCCGGCTAGCGGACAATGAGCAGTTCTTC,CSGSLRLADNEQFF
TRBJ2-3,TRBV5-1,TRBD2,-,TGCGCCAGCAGCAGGGGACTAGCGGGAGGGCCCAGCACAGATACGCAGTATTTT,CASSRGLAGGPSTDTQYF
TRBJ2-5,TRBV7-2,TRBD1,-,TGTGCCAGCAGCACCGGGACAGGGGGCGTGGGAAGGGAGACCCAGTACTTC,CASSTGTGGVGRETQYF
TRBJ1-2,TRBV12-3/TRBV12-4,-,few,TGTGCCACCCCCCCGACCGGGGGAGGGGTTGGCTACACCTTC,CATPPTGGGVGYTF
TRBJ2-3,TRBV25-1,TRBD1,many,TGTGCCAGCAGTGAATCCGGACAGGGCACAGATACGCAGTATTTT,CASSESGQGTDTQYF
TRBJ2-7,TRBV6-2/TRBV6-3,TRBD2,-,TGTGCCAGCAGCTCCCCGCGGGGTAGCGGGAGATCCTACGAGCAGTACTTC,CASSSPRGSGRSYEQYF
TRBJ1-1,TRBV6-5,-,few,TGTGCCAGCAGTTACGGACACCTGAACACTGAAGCTTTCTTT,CASSYGHLNTEAFF
TRBJ1-3,TRBV7-2,TRBD1,-,TGTGCCAGCAGCTTTCCCCGAGGGGGCGCCTCTGGAAACACCATATATTTT,CASSFPRGGASGNTIYF
TRBJ2-5,TRBV29-1,-,-,TGCAGCGGGGAGTTCCACGAGACCCAGTACTTC,CSGEFHETQYF
TRBJ2-3,TRBV7-2,-,few,TGTGCCAGCAGCTCGGGGCGTACAGATACGCAGTATTTT,CASSSGRTDTQYF
TRBJ2-2,TRBV9,-,-,TGTGCCAGCAGCCCTTTCGTTCAGGGGGAGCTGTTTTTT,CASSPFVQGELFF
TRBJ1-2,TRBV5-1,-,few,TGCGCCAGCAGCTTGCGGGACACCACCTCTAACTATGGCTACACCTTC,CASSLRDTTSNYGYTF
TRBJ2-1,TRBV12-3/TRBV12-4,-,few,TGTGCCAGCAGTTATCGTGTGGGGCAGGGGAAGCCCTACAATGAGCAGTTCTTC,CASSYRVGQGKPYNEQFF
TRBJ2-7,TRBV15,-,-,TGTGCCACCAGCAACCTGGTTAGTAACTACGAGCAGTACTTC,CATSNLVSNYEQYF
TRBJ2-3,TRBV7-2,TRBD2,-,TGTGCCAGCAGCCCCCAGACTAGCGGGACAGATACGCAGTATTTT,CASSPQTSGTDTQYF
TRBJ2-3,TRBV7-2,-,-,TGTGCCAGCACCATAGACTATAACTTCGATACGCAGTATTTT,CASTIDYNFDTQYF
TRBJ2-1,TRBV12-3/TRBV12-4,TRBD2,-,TGTGCCAGCAGTTTGGTTCTAGCGGGAACCCGCAATGAGCAGTTCTTC,CASSLVLAGTRNEQFF
TRBJ2-5,TRBV6-5,TRBD2,-,TGTGCCAGCAGTTACGATAGGGAGGGGGAGACCCAGTACTTC,CASSYDREGETQYF
TRBJ2-2,TRBV20-1,-,-,TGCAGTGCTAGAGGTCAGGAACGGTTCTACGGCGGGGAGCTGTTTTTT,CSARGQERFYGGELFF
TRBJ2-2,TRBV12-3/TRBV12-4,-,few,TGTGCCAGCAGGAATCTTGACAGGACCCCCGGGGAGCTGTTTTTT,CASRNLDRTPGELFF
TRBJ1-2,TRBV29-1,-,few,TGCAGCGCCTTGAGGGAGGCACACTATGGCTACACCTTC,CSALREAHYGYTF
TRBJ2-3,TRBV5-8,TRBD1,few,TGTGCCAGCAGCATGGCCCGATTGACAGGGGGCACAGATACGCAGTATTTT,CASSMARLTGGTDTQYF
TRBJ2-1,TRBV5-1,-,many,TGCGCCAGCAGCCCCGGGAGAGACCTCAACAATGAGCAGTTCTTC,CASSPGRDLNNEQFF
TRBJ2-1,TRBV12-3/TRBV12-4,TRBD2,-,TGTGCCAGCACAACTAGCGGTGGGCGCGAGCAGTTCTTC,CASTTSGGREQFF
TRBJ2-2,TRBV15,-,few,TGTGCCACCAGCAGAGTCGGGGGAATAAACACCGGGGAGCTGTTTTTT,CATSRVGGINTGELFF
TRBJ1-1,TRBV29-1,-,once,TGCAGCGTTGAAGGGCGGCACATATCGATGAACACTGAAGCTTTCTTT,CSVEGRHISMNTEAFF
TRBJ2-1,TRBV24-1,TRBD2,few,TGTGCCACCAGTGAAATGGTGGGTGGTAGCGGGTCCTACAATGAGCAGTTCTTC,CATSEMVGGSGSYNEQFF
TRBJ2-1,TRBV28,TRBD2,few,TGTGCCAGCAGTACGCCCGGGACTAGACTTAAGGAGGAGCAGTTCTTC,CASSTPGTRLKEEQFF
TRBJ1-5,TRBV9,-,-,TGTGCCAGCAGCGTAGACCAGGGAAGCAATCAGCCCCAGCATTTT,CASSVDQGSNQPQHF
TRBJ2-3,TRBV25-1,-,few,TGTGCCAGCAATTTCGGGGACGGAGATACGCAGTATTTT,CASNFGDGDTQYF
TRBJ2-1,TRBV7-2,TRBD2,few,TGTGCCAGCAGCCCCCCCCCAGCGGGAGTCTACAATGAGCAGTTCTTC,CASSPPPAGVYNEQFF
TRBJ1-4,TRBV12-3/TRBV12-4,TRBD1,-,TGTGCCAGCAGCAGGGGGTATGAAGGAAAACTGTTTTTT,CASSRGYEGKLFF
TRBJ1-1,TRBV15,-,few,TGTGCCACCAGGTTACAGGGCACTGAAGCTTTCTTT,CATRLQGTEAFF
TRBJ2-3,TRBV5-1,TRBD2,-,TGCGCCAGCACGGGAGGCGGGACAGATACGCAGTATTTT,CASTGGGTDTQYF
TRBJ1-2,TRBV2,-,-,TGTGCCATCAGTGAAGCCAGGGCTGGCTACACCTTC,CAISEARAGYTF
TRBJ1-6,TRBV6-5,-,-,TGTGCCAGCAGTTACCTCAGGAAACAGGGTGGGGATTCACCCCTCCACTTT,CASSYLRKQGGDSPLHF
TRBJ2-7,TRBV13,TRBD1,few,TGTGCCAGCAGCTTAGGGGGCAGGGGGTCCTACGAGCAGTACTTC,CASSLGGRGSYEQYF
TRBJ2-1,TRBV18,TRBD2,-,TGTGCCAGCTCACCTAGAGGGGAGCTAGCGGCTGCCAATGAGCAGTTCTTC,CASSPRGELAAANEQFF
TRBJ1-1,TRBV12-3/TRBV12-4,-,-,TGTGCCAGCAGTTTAGCGTGGTACCAGACACAGAACACTGAAGCTTTCTTT,CASSLAWYQTQNTEAFF
TRBJ1-1,TRBV7-2,-,-,TGTGCCAGCAGCTTAGACCCGGGGGCCAGCACTGAAGCTTTCTTT,CASSLDPGASTEAFF
TRBJ1-5,TRBV12-3/TRBV12-4,TRBD1,-,TGTGCCAGCAGTGACAGGACAGGGGTTTATGGTCAGCCCCAGCATTTT,CASSDRTGVYGQPQHF
TRBJ1-1,TRBV11-2,TRBD1,-,TGTGCCAGCAGCACCGACAGGGGCGTTGAAGCTTTCTTT,CASSTDRGVEAFF
TRBJ1-5,TRBV27,-,-,TGTGCCAGCAAGCCCTGGGAAGGGGTCAATCAGCCCCAGCATTTT,CASKPWEGVNQPQHF
TRBJ2-2,TRBV10-3,-,-,TGTGCCGTCGGAGATGGCAGGGCCGGGGAGCTGTTTTTT,CAVGDGRAGELFF
TRBJ1-1,TRBV27,TRBD1,-,TGTGCCAGCAGGCCAGGGGGCTTCGCTGAAGCTTTCTTT,CASRPGGFAEAFF
TRBJ1-2,TRBV6-5,-,-,TGTGCCAGCAGTTACACCCGTGGGGGGCGTAGGTATGGCTACACCTTC,CASSYTRGGRRYGYTF